A single sample gave rise to the 6 T cell receptor beta chains below, sequenced in a study of CD8 T cells in Susac syndrome. Random hexamers were used to reverse transcribe an amount of roughly 0.45 to 1 ug RNA. In TCRdb, the immunoSEQ multiplex PCR reads were re-called with MiXCR into one record per CDR3 protein. The sample has 250,000 to 300,000 distinct CDR3 sequences, approximately 85% seen once. Sequencing was done on a sample of CD8+ T cells from PBMCs. The receptors stem from a human donor with multiple sclerosis.

The chain links TRBV5-6 to TRBJ1-2; D unresolved. With 2 bases removed from V and 2 bases from J, the gap between germline ends came to 10 bases. Germline-derived CDR1 and CDR2 are SGHDT and YYEEEE. CDR3 length: 14 amino acids. DNA for the CDR3: TGTGCCAGCAGCTTTCGGGCGGGCAACTATGGCTACACCTTC. It encodes CASSFRAGNYGYTF. The whole variable domain, remainder taken from reference TRBV5-6 and TRBJ1-2, is DAGVTQSPTHLIKTRGQQVTLRCSPKSGHDTVSWYQQALGQGPQFIFQYYEEEERQRGNFPDRFSGHQFPNYSSELNVNALLLGDSALYLCASSFRAGNYGYTFGSGTRLTVV.

The rearrangement joins TRBV12-3 or TRBV12-4 to TRBJ2-2; 7 positions agree with TRBD1. Trimming cost V 7 bases and J 4 bases; bases outside gene matches: 6. CDR3 length equals 14 residues. CDR3 DNA: TGTGCCAGCAACCCGACAGGGCCCACCGGGGAGCTGTTTTTT. This encodes CASNPTGPTGELFF.

The chain recombines TRBV4-3 with TRBJ2-5, with 7 bases lining up with TRBD1. The junction had 2 bases not matched to a gene; V was cut back by 3 bases and J by 1 base. CDR1 is LGHNA and CDR2 is YSLEER in the germline V gene. The CDR3 sequence is 14 residues long. The CDR3 DNA is TGCGCCAGCAGCCACGACAGGGTCCAAGAGACCCAGTACTTC. This encodes CASSHDRVQETQYF.

CDR3 sequence reads: CASGPDRDQQYF. Here the CDR3 DNA reads TGTGCCAGCGGCCCGGACAGGGACCAGCAGTACTTC. The chain recombines TRBV27 with TRBJ2-7; 8 nucleotides align to TRBD1. The V and J ends lost 8 bases and 8 bases, in that order; junction bases with no gene match: 8. The CDR3 is 12 amino acids. The germline CDR1 and CDR2 sequences are MNHEY and SMNVEV (reference sequence).

This sequence joins TRBV11-2 and TRBJ1-1, with D perhaps TRBD1 (5 bases). Germline V CDR1 and CDR2: SGHAT, FQNNGV. The V gene lost 1 base and the J gene lost 0 bases, with 21 bases spanning the gap. The CDR3 consists of 19 residues. The CDR3 region is CASSLGGETNLGMNTEAFF. For the CDR3, the DNA is TGTGCCAGCAGCTTAGGGGGGGAGACGAACCTGGGCATGAACACTGAAGCTTTCTTT.

The chain has TRBV15 and TRBJ2-5; D is uncertain. V was clipped by 8 bases and J by 5 bases, with 9 bases between them. CDR3 length: 11 residues. Per the germline V gene, CDR1 is LNHNV and CDR2 is YYDKDF (reference sequence). CDR3 in DNA: TGTGCCACCCTTGGGCTGGAGACCCAGTACTTC. This sequence encodes CATLGLETQYF.